This record looks at one T cell receptor beta chain sequence and its context. CDR3 size: 15 residues. In germline, CDR1 is SGDLS, CDR2 YYNGEE. This record comes from a study of monozygotic twins with inflammatory bowel disease. TCRdb re-called the 5' RACE reads and gives one entry per CDR3 protein, without DNA. Recorded here are more than 120,000 distinct CDR3 sequences; the top ten clones represent roughly 2.5%. The specimen was blood. This clonotype originated in a human donor with ulcerative colitis or Crohn's disease, or a healthy co-twin of an affected twin (not recorded which). J is TRBJ2-3 and V is TRBV9; TCRdb gives TRBD1 as the D gene, but with no DNA this cannot be confirmed. CDR3 region: CASSTQTRGGDTQYF. Together with reference TRBV9 and TRBJ2-3, the CDR3 gives the full variable domain: DSGVTQTPKHLITATGQRVTLRCSPRSGDLSVYWYQQSLDQGLQFLIQYYNGEERAKGNILERFSAQQFPDLHSELNLSSLELGDSALYFCASSTQTRGGDTQYFGPGTRLTVL.